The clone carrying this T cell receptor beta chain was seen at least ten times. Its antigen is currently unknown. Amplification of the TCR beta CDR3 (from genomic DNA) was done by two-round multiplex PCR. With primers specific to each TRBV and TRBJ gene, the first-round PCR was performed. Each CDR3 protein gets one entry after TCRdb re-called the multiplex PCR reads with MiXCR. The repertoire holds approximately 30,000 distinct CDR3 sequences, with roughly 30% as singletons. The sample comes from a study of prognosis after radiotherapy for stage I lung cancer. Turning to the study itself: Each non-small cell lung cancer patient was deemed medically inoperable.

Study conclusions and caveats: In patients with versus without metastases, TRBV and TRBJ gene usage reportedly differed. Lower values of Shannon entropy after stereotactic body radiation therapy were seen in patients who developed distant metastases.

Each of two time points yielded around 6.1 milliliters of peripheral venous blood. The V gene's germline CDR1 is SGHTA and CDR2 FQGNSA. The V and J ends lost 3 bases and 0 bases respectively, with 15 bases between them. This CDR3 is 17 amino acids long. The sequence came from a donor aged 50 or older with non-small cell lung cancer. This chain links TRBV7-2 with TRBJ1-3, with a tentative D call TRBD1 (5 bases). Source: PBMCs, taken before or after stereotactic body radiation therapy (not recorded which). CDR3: CASSLWGSGLSGNTIYF. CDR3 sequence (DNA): TGTGCCAGCAGCTTGTGGGGCAGCGGGCTCTCTGGAAACACCATATATTTT.